Given below is one T cell receptor beta chain in context. What it binds is not known. The data derive from a study of T cell responses to AZD1222 COVID-19 vaccine. Study-wide findings and caveats: Repertoires were obtained solely post-peak T cell response. Clonal diversity may have been underestimated in mostly white British donors. Nearly half of the spike-specific TCRs reportedly recognize variant regions that carry no mutations.

The CDR3 spans 14 residues. V lost 4 bases to trimming and J lost 2 bases; unmatched junction nucleotides: 4. Looked up from germline, CDR1 is MDHEN and CDR2 is SYDVKM. Repertoires were generated with immunoSEQ multiplex PCR, while TCRdb's copy carries only in-frame clones and drops some. The data contain about 120,000 clones, about 92% of them singletons. Timing groups of about 4 and about 12 weeks for second doses were pooled. This specimen consisted of peripheral blood, obtained 28 days after the second AZD1222 dose. This TCR came from an adult who received the AZD1222 COVID-19 vaccine. The V call is TRBV28, the J call TRBJ1-1; 7 nucleotides match TRBD1. The CDR3 sequence: CASSSPGGNTEAFF. The CDR3 DNA is TGTGCCAGCAGTTCACCAGGGGGTAACACTGAAGCTTTCTTT.